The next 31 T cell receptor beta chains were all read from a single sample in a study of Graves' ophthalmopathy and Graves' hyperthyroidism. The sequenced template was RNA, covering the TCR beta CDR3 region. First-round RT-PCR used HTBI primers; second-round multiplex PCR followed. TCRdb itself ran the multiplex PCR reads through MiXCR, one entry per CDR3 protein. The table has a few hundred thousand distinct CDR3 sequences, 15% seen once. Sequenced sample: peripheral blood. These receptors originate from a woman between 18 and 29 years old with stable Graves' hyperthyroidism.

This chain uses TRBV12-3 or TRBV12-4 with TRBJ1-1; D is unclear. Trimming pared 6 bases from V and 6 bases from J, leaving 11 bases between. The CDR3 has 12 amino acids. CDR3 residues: CASSENWAEAFF. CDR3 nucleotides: TGTGCCAGCAGCGAAAACTGGGCTGAAGCTTTCTTT.

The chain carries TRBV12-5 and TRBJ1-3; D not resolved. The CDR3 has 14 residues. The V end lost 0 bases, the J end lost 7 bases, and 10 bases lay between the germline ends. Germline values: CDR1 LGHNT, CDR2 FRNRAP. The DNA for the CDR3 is TGTGCTAGTGGTTTGGTAGCCTGGGGTAACACCATATATTTT. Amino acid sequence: CASGLVAWGNTIYF.

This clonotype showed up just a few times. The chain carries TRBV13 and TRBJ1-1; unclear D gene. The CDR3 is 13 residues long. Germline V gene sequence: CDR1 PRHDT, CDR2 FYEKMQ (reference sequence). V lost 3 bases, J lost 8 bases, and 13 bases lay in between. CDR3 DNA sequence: TGTGCCAGCAGCTTTCTAGGTGAGTCGGAAGCTTTCTTT. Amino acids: CASSFLGESEAFF.

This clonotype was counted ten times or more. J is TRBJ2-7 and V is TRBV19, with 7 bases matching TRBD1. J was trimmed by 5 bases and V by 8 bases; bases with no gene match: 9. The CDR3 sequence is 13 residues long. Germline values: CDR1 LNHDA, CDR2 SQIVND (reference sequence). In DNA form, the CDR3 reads TGTGCCAGTTCCGAAGGGGGCTGGAACGAGCAGTACTTC. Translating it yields CASSEGGWNEQYF.

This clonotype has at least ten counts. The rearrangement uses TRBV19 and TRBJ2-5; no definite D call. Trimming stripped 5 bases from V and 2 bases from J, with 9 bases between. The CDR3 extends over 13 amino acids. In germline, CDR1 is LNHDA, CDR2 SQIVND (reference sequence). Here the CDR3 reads CASSPQLQETQYF. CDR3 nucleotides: TGTGCCAGTAGTCCTCAGCTACAAGAGACCCAGTACTTC.

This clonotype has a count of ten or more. CDR3 sequence reads: CSAREEVRLETQYF. CDR3 coding DNA: TGCAGTGCTAGAGAGGAGGTTCGGTTAGAGACCCAGTACTTC. This rearrangement joins TRBV20-1 to TRBJ2-5; maybe TRBD2 (5 bases). CDR3 size: 14 residues. Germline loops: CDR1 DFQATT, CDR2 SNEGSKA (reference sequence). Between the trimmed V and J ends, which lost 0 bases and 4 bases, there was a span of 12 bases.

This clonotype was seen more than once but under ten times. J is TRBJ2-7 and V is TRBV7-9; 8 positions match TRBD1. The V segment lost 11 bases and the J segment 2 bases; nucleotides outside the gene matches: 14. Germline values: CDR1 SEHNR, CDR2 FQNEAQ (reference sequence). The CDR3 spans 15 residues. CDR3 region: CALGREQGETYEQYF. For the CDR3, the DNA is TGTGCCCTCGGACGCGAACAGGGGGAAACCTACGAGCAGTACTTC. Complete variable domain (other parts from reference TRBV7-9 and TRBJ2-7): DTGVSQNPRHKITKRGQNVTFRCDPISEHNRLYWYRQTLGQGPEFLTYFQNEAQLEKSRLLSDRFSAERPKGSFSTLEIQRTEQGDSAMYLCALGREQGETYEQYFGPGTRLTVT.

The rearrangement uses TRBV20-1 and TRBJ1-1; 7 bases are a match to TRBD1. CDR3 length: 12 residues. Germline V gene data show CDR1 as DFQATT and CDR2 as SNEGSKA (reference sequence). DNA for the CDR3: TGCAGGGGGGGACAGTCGAACACTGAAGCTTTCTTT. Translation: CRGGQSNTEAFF.

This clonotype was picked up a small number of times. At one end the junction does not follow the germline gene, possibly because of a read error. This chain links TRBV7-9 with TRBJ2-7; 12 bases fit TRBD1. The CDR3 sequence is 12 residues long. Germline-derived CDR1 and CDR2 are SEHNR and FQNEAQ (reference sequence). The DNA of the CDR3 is TGTGCCAGCAGTTCGGGACAGGGGGCCTCGACCTTC. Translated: CASSSGQGASTF.

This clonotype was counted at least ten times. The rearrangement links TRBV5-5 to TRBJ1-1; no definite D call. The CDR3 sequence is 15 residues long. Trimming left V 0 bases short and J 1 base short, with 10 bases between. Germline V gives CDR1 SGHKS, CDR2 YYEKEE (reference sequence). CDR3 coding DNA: TGTGCCAGCAGCTTGGTCTTCACTAAGAACACTGAAGCTTTCTTT. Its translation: CASSLVFTKNTEAFF.

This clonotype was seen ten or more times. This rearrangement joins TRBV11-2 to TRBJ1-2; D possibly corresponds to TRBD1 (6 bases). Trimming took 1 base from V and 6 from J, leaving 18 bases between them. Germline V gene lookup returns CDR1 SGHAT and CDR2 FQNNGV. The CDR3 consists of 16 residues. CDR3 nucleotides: TGTGCCAGCAGCTTAGTGTTCGGACAGTCAAACGATGGCTACACCTTC. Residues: CASSLVFGQSNDGYTF.

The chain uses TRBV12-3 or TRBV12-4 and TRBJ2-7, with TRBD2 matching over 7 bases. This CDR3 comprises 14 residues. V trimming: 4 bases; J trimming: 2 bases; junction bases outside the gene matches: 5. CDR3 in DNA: TGTGCCAGCAGTTCGGCGGGGGAGACCTACGAGCAGTACTTC. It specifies CASSSAGETYEQYF.

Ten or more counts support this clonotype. CDR3 sequence reads: CASSLGPHTGELFF. The DNA for the CDR3 is TGTGCCAGCAGTTTAGGACCGCACACCGGGGAGCTGTTTTTT. This rearrangement joins TRBV12-3 or TRBV12-4 to TRBJ2-2; D is ambiguous. V gave up 1 base and J gave up 3 bases, with 6 bases separating them. The length of the CDR3 is 14 residues.

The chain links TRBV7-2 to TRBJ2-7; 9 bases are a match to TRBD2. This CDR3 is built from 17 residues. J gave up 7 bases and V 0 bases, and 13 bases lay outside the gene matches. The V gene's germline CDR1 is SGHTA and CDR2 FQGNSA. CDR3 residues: CASSLALLGAGGEEQYF. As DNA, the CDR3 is TGTGCCAGCAGCTTAGCCCTTTTAGGAGCGGGGGGAGAAGAGCAGTACTTC.

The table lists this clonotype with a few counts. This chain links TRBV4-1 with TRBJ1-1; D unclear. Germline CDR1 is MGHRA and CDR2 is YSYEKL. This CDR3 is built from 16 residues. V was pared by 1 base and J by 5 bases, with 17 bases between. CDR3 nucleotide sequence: TGCGCCAGCAGCCAAGTCTGGCAGCGGATTGGGACTGAAGCTTTCTTT. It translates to CASSQVWQRIGTEAFF.

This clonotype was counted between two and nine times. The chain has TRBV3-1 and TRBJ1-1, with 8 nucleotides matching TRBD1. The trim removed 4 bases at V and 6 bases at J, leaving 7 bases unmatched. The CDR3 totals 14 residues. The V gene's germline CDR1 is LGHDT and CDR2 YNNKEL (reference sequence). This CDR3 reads CASSPRTGKAEAFF. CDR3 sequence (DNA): TGTGCCAGCAGCCCTAGGACAGGGAAGGCTGAAGCTTTCTTT. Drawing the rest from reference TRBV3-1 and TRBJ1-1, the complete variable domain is DTAVSQTPKYLVTQMGNDKSIKCEQNLGHDTMYWYKQDSKKFLKIMFSYNNKELIINETVPNRFSPKSPDKAHLNLHINSLELGDSAVYFCASSPRTGKAEAFFGQGTRLTVV.

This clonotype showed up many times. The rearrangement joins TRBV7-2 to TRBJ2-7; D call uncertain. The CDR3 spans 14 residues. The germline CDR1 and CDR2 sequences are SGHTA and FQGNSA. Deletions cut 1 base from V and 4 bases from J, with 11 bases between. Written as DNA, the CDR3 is TGTGCCAGCAGCTTAGATGGCAGCAAGTACGAGCAGTACTTC. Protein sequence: CASSLDGSKYEQYF.

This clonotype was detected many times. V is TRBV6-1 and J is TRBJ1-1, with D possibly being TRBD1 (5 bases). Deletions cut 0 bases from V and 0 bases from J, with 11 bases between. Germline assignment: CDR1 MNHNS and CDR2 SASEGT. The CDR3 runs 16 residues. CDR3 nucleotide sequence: TGTGCCAGCAGTGAAGCATTGGGACCTCTGAACACTGAAGCTTTCTTT. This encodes CASSEALGPLNTEAFF.

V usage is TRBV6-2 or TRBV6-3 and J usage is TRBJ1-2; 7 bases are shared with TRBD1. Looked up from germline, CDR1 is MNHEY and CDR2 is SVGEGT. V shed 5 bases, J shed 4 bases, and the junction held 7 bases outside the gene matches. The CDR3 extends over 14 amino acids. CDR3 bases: TGTGCCAGCAGTCGCGAGGGGGCTTCCTATGGCTACACCTTC. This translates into CASSREGASYGYTF.

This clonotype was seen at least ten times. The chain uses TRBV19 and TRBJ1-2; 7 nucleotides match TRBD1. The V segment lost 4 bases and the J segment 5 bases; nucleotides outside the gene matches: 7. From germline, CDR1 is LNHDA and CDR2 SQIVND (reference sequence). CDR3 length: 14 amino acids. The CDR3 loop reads CASSTQGGLYGYTF. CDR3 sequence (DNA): TGTGCCAGTAGTACTCAGGGGGGGTTATATGGCTACACCTTC.

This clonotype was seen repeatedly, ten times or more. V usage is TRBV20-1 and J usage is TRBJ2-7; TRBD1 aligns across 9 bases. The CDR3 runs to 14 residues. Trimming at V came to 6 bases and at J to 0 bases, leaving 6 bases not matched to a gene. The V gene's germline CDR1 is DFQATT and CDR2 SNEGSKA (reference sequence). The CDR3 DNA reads TGCAGTGCCACCCCGGGACAGGGCTCCTACGAGCAGTACTTC. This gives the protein CSATPGQGSYEQYF.

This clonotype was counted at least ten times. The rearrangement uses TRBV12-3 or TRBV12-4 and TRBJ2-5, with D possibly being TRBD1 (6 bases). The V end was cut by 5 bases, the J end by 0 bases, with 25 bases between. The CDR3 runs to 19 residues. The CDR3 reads CASSLRLGGIVRYQETQYF. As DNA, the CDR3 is TGTGCCAGCAGTCTCCGTTTAGGGGGTATCGTGCGGTACCAAGAGACCCAGTACTTC.

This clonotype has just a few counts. The CDR3 here is CASSGLLSYEQYF. The CDR3 DNA is TGTGCCAGCAGTGGACTACTCTCCTACGAGCAGTACTTC. The chain combines TRBV2 with TRBJ2-7; maybe TRBD2 (5 bases). V was pared by 4 bases and J by 0 bases, with 7 bases between. The CDR3 is 13 residues long. The germline V gene has CDR1 SNHLY and CDR2 FYNNEI. Full variable domain (outside the CDR3, taken from reference TRBV2 and TRBJ2-7): EPEVTQTPSHQVTQMGQEVILRCVPISNHLYFYWYRQILGQKVEFLVSFYNNEISEKSEIFDDQFSVERPDGSNFTLKIRSTKLEDSAMYFCASSGLLSYEQYFGPGTRLTVT.

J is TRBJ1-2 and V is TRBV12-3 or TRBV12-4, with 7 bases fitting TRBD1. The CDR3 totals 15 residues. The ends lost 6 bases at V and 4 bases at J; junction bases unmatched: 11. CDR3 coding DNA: TGTGCCAGCAGCCCGACAGGGAGCCACTTCTATGGCTACACCTTC. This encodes CASSPTGSHFYGYTF.

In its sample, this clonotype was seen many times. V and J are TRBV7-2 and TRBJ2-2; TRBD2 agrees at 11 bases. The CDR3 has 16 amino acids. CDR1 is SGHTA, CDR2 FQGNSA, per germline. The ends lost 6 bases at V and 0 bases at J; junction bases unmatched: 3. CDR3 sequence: CASRLAGAPNTGELFF. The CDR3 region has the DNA TGTGCCAGCAGACTAGCGGGGGCCCCGAACACCGGGGAGCTGTTTTTT.

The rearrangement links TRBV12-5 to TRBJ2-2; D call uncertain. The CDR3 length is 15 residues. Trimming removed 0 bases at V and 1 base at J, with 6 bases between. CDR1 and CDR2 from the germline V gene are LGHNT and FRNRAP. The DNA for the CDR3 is TGTGCTAGTGGTTTGGTACTCGGGAACACCGGGGAGCTGTTTTTT. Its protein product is CASGLVLGNTGELFF.

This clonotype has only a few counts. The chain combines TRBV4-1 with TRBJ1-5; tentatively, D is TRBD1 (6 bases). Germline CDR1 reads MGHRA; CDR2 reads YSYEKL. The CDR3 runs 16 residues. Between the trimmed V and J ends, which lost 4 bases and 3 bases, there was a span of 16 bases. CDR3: CASSPPWTDYNQPQHF. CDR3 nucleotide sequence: TGCGCCAGCAGCCCCCCTTGGACAGACTACAATCAGCCCCAGCATTTT.

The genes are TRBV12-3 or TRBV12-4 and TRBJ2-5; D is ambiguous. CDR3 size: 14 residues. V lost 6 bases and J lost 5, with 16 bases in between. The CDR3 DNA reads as TGTGCCAGCAGCCTAGGGAACTCGTGGGAGACCCAGTACTTC. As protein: CASSLGNSWETQYF.

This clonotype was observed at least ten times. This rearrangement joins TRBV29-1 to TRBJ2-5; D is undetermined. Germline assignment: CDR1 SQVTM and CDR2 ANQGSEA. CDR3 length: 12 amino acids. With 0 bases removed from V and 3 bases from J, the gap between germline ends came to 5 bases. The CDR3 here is CSVEDAEETQYF. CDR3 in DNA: TGCAGCGTTGAAGACGCCGAAGAGACCCAGTACTTC. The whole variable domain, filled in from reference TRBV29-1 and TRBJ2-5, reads SAVISQKPSRDICQRGTSLTIQCQVDSQVTMMFWYRQQPGQSLTLIATANQGSEATYESGFVIDKFPISRPNLTFSTLTVSNMSPEDSSIYLCSVEDAEETQYFGPGTRLLVL.

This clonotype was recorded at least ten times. CDR3 protein: CASSNRLGDGYTF. CDR3 DNA: TGTGCCAGCAGCAACCGACTGGGGGATGGCTACACCTTC. The V gene is TRBV11-2, the J gene TRBJ1-2, with a possible D match to TRBD1 (5 bases). This CDR3 comprises 13 residues. V dropped 5 bases and J dropped 6 bases, with 13 bases sitting between them. In germline, CDR1 is SGHAT, CDR2 FQNNGV.

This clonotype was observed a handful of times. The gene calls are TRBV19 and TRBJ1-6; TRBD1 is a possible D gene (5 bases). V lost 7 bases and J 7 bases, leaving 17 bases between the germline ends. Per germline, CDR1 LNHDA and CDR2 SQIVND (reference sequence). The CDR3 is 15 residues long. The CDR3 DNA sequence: TGTGCCAGTACCCCCCCGGGGACGCGGAATTCACCCCTCCACTTT. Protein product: CASTPPGTRNSPLHF.